The following is a T cell receptor (beta chain) sequence with its context. What it binds is not known. Measured with immunoSEQ multiplex PCR; TCRdb has only the in-frame clones, and not every one. This sample has about 18,000 clones, with around 72% found just once. The V gene's germline CDR1 is SGHTA and CDR2 FQGNSA. V lost 3 bases and J 0 bases, leaving 11 bases between the germline ends. This CDR3 contains 16 residues. This entry is derived from a study of high-grade serous ovarian cancer treatment subgroups. Study-wide results and limits: CDR1 and CDR2 were left unanalyzed; analyses focused on CDR3. Same-patient tumor repertoires overlapped at roughly 0.095 to 0.8; different patients barely overlapped. Clonal relatedness tracked neoantigen level, and by trend copy number and mutation load.

Tumor samples were obtained before definitive surgery or chemotherapy. The sequencing input was tumor tissue. The rearrangement uses TRBV7-2 and TRBJ2-2, with D possibly matching TRBD1 (6 bases). The source of this sequence is a human donor with high-grade serous ovarian cancer. The CDR3 sequence: CASSFRRQANTGELFF. CDR3 nucleotide sequence: TGTGCCAGCAGCTTCAGGAGACAGGCGAACACCGGGGAGCTGTTTTTT.